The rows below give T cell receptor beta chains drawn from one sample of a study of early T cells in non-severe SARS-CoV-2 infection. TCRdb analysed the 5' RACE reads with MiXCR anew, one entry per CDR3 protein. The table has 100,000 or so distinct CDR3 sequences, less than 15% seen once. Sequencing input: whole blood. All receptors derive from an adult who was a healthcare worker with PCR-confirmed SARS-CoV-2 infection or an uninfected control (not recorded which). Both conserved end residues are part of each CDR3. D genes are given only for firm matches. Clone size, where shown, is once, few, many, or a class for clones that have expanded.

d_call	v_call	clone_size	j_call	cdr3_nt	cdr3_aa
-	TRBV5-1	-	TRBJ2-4	TGCGCCAGCAGCTTGACAGCCCTAGCCAAAAACATTCAGTACTTC	CASSLTALAKNIQYF
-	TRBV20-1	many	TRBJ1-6	TGCAGTGCTAGTCGGGACCGAAACTATTCACCCCTCCACTTT	CSASRDRNYSPLHF
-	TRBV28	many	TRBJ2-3	TGTGCCAGCACCATGGCCGAGGCGCAGTATTTT	CASTMAEAQYF
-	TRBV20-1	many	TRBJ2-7	TGCAGTGCAAGGGACCCTTCCCACGAGCAGTACTTC	CSARDPSHEQYF
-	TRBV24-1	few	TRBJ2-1	TGTGCCACCAGTGCCGGGGTTGAGCAGTTCTTC	CATSAGVEQFF
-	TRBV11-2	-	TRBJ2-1	TGTGCCAGCAGCCCGGGAGTCCCCTACAATGAGCAGTTCTTC	CASSPGVPYNEQFF
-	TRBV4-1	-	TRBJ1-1	TGCGCCAGCAGCCAATCGACACCCCTGGAGGCTTTCTTT	CASSQSTPLEAFF
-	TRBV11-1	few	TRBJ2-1	TGTGCCACTACTGCTAGGGGGACCTACAATGAGCAGTTCTTC	CATTARGTYNEQFF
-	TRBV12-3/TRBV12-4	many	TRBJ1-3	TGTGCCAGCAGTTTGGGGTCGGGTATCTCTGGAAACACCATATATTTT	CASSLGSGISGNTIYF
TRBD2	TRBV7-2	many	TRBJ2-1	TGTGCCAGCAGCTTAAATCCGGGAGGGCAAGGGGAGCAGTTCTTC	CASSLNPGGQGEQFF
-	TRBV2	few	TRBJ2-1	TGTGCCAGCAGTGAAGGGGACGGACTGTCCTACAATGAGCAGTTCTTC	CASSEGDGLSYNEQFF
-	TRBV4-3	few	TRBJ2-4	TGCGCCAGCAGCCCCACACGCGGAAACATTCAGTACTTC	CASSPTRGNIQYF
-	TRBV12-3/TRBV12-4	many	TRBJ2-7	TGTGCCAGCAGCGCCGGTCGCGAGCAGTACTTC	CASSAGREQYF
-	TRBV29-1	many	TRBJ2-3	TGCAGCGTGGCGCTTCAGGTACGGGCAGATACGCAGTATTTT	CSVALQVRADTQYF
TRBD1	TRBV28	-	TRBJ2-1	TGTGCCAGCCTGGCAGGGGGCTACAATGAGCAGTTCTTC	CASLAGGYNEQFF
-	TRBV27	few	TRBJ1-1	TGTGCCAGCAGTTTTACGGGCGTCGGAGACACTGAAGCTTTCTTT	CASSFTGVGDTEAFF
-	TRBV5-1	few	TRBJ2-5	TGCGCCAGCGCGGAAACAGGGTATGTGGAGACCCAGTACTTC	CASAETGYVETQYF
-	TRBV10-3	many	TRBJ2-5	TGTGCCATCAGGGAACTACAGGGAGAGACCCAGTACTTC	CAIRELQGETQYF
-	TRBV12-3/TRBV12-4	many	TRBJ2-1	TGTGCCAGCAGTAAAGGGAATGAGCAGTTCTTC	CASSKGNEQFF
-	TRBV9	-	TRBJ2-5	TGTGCCAGCAGCGTAGGCGGGACCCAAGAGACCCAGTACTTC	CASSVGGTQETQYF
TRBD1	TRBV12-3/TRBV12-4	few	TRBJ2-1	TGTGCCAGCAGCATCACCGGGACAGGGGCCCATGAGCAGTTCTTC	CASSITGTGAHEQFF
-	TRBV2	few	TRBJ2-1	TGTGCCAGCAGTGAAGGAATCAGGAGGGGCGAGCAGTTCTTC	CASSEGIRRGEQFF
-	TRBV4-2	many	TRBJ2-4	TGTGCCAGCAGCCAAGAGACTAAACACATTCAGTACTTC	CASSQETKHIQYF
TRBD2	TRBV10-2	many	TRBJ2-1	TGCGCCAGCAGTGAAATCCACAGGGTAGCGGGGCTTAAAAGCTCCTACAATGAGCAGTTCTTC	CASSEIHRVAGLKSSYNEQFF
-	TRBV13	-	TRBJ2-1	TGTGCCAGCAGCTTAGGATCGGTGCGGGAGCAGTTCTTC	CASSLGSVREQFF
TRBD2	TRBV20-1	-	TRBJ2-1	TGCAGTGCTAGAGATCCCCGGACTAGCGTGGGCGATGAGCAGTTCTTC	CSARDPRTSVGDEQFF
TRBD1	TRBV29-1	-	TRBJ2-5	TGCAGCGTCAAAGCCGGGACAGGGGGGGAGACCCAGTACTTC	CSVKAGTGGETQYF
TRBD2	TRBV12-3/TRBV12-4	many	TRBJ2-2	TGTGCCAGCAGTTTTCGGCTAGCGGGAGTAGGGAACACCGGGGAGCTGTTTTTT	CASSFRLAGVGNTGELFF
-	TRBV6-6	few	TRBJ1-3	TGTGCCAGCAGTGACCGATTCAACACCATATATTTT	CASSDRFNTIYF
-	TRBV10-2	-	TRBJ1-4	TGCGCCAGCAAACCGGGATCAGGGGAAAAACTGTTTTTT	CASKPGSGEKLFF
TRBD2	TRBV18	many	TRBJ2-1	TGTGCCAGCTCACCACCCGGGACTAGCGCGTACAATGAGCAGTTCTTC	CASSPPGTSAYNEQFF
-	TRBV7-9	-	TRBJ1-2	TGTGCCAGCAGCCTCCAATACTATGGCTACACCTTC	CASSLQYYGYTF
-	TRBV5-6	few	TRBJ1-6	TGTGCCAGCAGCTCCAGGGATTCACCCCTCCACTTT	CASSSRDSPLHF
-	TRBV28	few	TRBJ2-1	TGTGCCAGCACCACCACCCCCACTACTAGGTCGACGTTCTTC	CASTTTPTTRSTFF
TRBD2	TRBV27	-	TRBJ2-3	TGTGCCAGCAGTTTCACGGGACTAGCGGAGAATACGCAGTATTTT	CASSFTGLAENTQYF
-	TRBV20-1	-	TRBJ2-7	TGCAGTGCTTGGGGTGGCCGTGAGCAGTACTTC	CSAWGGREQYF
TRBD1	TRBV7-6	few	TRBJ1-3	TGTGCCAGCAGCTTCCGGACAGGTTCTGGAAACACCATATATTTT	CASSFRTGSGNTIYF
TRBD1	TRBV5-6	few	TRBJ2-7	TGTGCCAGCACCCAACTTGGGACAGGGGGCTCCTACGAGCAGTACTTC	CASTQLGTGGSYEQYF
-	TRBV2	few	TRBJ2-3	TGTGCCAGCAGCCGAGGGGGGGCAAGCACAGATACGCAGTATTTT	CASSRGGASTDTQYF
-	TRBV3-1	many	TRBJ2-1	TGTGCCAGCAGCCAAGAGGGGGTTGAGGACAATGAGCAGTTCTTC	CASSQEGVEDNEQFF
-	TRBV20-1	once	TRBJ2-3	TGCAGTGCTAGAGACCGGGGGAGCACAGATACGCAGTATTTT	CSARDRGSTDTQYF
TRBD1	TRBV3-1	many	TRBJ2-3	TGTGCCAGCAGCCAAGTCGGACAGGGAAGCACAGATACGCAGTATTTT	CASSQVGQGSTDTQYF
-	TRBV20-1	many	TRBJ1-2	TGCAGTGCTAGGTCCGCCAGTAGCTATGGCTACACCTTC	CSARSASSYGYTF
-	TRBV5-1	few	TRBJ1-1	TGCGCCAGCAGCGGCGGGGCAGAACTGGCCCACACTGAAGCTTTCTTT	CASSGGAELAHTEAFF
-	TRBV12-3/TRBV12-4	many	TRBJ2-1	TGTGCCAGCAGCCTCCAGCGGGCCGGGCTGGTCTTC	CASSLQRAGLVF
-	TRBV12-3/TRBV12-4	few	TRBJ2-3	TGTGCCAGCAGTTTAAGGTTTAGCACAGATACGCAGTATTTT	CASSLRFSTDTQYF
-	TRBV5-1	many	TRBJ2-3	TGCGCCAGCAGTACGACTCCCCCAGGCGCGCAGTATTTT	CASSTTPPGAQYF
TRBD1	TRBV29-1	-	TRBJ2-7	TGCAGCGGCAAAGCAGGGGGCGAGCAGTACTTC	CSGKAGGEQYF
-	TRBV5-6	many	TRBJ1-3	TGTGCCAGCAGCTTCTACACATCTGGAAACACCATATATTTT	CASSFYTSGNTIYF
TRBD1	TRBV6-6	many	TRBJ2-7	TGTGCCAGCAGGGGCCAGGGACAGGGCTACGAGCAGTACTTC	CASRGQGQGYEQYF
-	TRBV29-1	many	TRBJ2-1	TGCAGCGTTGCCCTCCCCAATGAGCAGTTCTTC	CSVALPNEQFF
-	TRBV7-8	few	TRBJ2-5	TGTGCCAGCAGCTTAGCGCGGTGGGGAGAGACCCAGTACTTC	CASSLARWGETQYF